These T cell receptor beta chains were read from a single sample in a study of a mutant IDH1 vaccine in newly diagnosed glioma. Libraries were prepared by immunoSEQ multiplex PCR; TCRdb keeps only in-frame clonotypes and omits some of them. The sample shows around 26,000 clones, roughly 93% of them seen only once. The sample in question was PBMCs, obtained from a glioma patient treated with radiotherapy, temozolomide or both. The receptors derive from a man aged 35 to 55 with glioma. The CDR3 runs from the conserved cysteine through the conserved F or W. D genes are given only for firm matches. Some rows mark clone size as missing; the rest say once, few, many or name a class of expanded clone.

TRBV13,TRBD1,once,TRBJ2-1,CASSFHRGDNEQFF,TGTGCCAGCAGCTTTCACAGGGGCGACAATGAGCAGTTCTTC
TRBV4-3,TRBD1,-,TRBJ2-7,CASSHTGAKAYEQYF,TGCGCCAGCAGCCATACAGGGGCCAAAGCCTACGAGCAGTACTTC
TRBV2,TRBD2,-,TRBJ2-1,CASTSGYNEQFF,TGTGCCAGCACTAGCGGCTACAATGAGCAGTTCTTC
TRBV4-1,TRBD1,-,TRBJ2-1,CASSPGQGWDEQFF,TGCGCCAGCAGCCCCGGACAGGGGTGGGATGAGCAGTTCTTC
TRBV5-1,-,-,TRBJ1-1,CASKEPTDTEAFF,TGCGCCAGCAAGGAGCCGACAGATACTGAAGCTTTCTTT
TRBV11-2,-,-,TRBJ1-1,CASSLVGTGTEAFF,TGTGCCAGCAGCTTAGTAGGGACTGGTACTGAAGCTTTCTTT
TRBV9,-,-,TRBJ1-1,CASSVGVRLDTEAFF,TGTGCCAGCAGCGTAGGTGTCAGGTTGGACACTGAAGCTTTCTTT
TRBV9,TRBD2,-,TRBJ2-1,CASSGQREGHNEQFF,TGTGCCAGCAGCGGGCAGCGGGAGGGCCACAATGAGCAGTTCTTC
TRBV11-1,TRBD1,-,TRBJ2-7,CASSLDLGQGAYEQYF,TGTGCCAGCAGCTTAGATCTTGGACAGGGGGCCTACGAGCAGTACTTC
TRBV9,TRBD1,-,TRBJ1-5,CASSPRGKTGYNQPQHF,TGTGCCAGCAGCCCTCGAGGAAAGACAGGGTACAATCAGCCCCAGCATTTT
TRBV27,-,-,TRBJ1-1,CASYFRGVNTEAFF,TGTGCCAGCTACTTCAGGGGAGTGAACACTGAAGCTTTCTTT
TRBV6-4,-,-,TRBJ2-3,CASSDVAGSTDTQYF,TGTGCCAGCAGTGACGTTGCGGGTAGCACAGATACGCAGTATTTT
TRBV4-2,TRBD2,-,TRBJ2-7,CASSPLPSGTREQYF,TGTGCCAGCAGCCCCCTACCTAGCGGGACTCGCGAGCAGTACTTC
TRBV14,-,-,TRBJ1-1,CASSQDLRGWDTEAFF,TGTGCCAGCAGCCAAGATTTGCGGGGGTGGGACACTGAAGCTTTCTTT
TRBV9,-,-,TRBJ2-1,CASSVGGILYNEQFF,TGTGCCAGCAGCGTAGGAGGGATCCTCTACAATGAGCAGTTCTTC
TRBV4-2,-,-,TRBJ1-5,CASSQNAGQPQHF,TGTGCCAGCAGCCAAAATGCGGGTCAGCCCCAGCATTTT
TRBV27,-,-,TRBJ2-1,CASSPNMGSYNEQFF,TGTGCCAGCAGTCCAAATATGGGATCCTACAATGAGCAGTTCTTC
TRBV7-9,TRBD2,-,TRBJ2-3,CASSSWTSGADTQYF,TGTGCCAGCAGCTCCTGGACTAGCGGTGCCGATACGCAGTATTTT
TRBV14,-,-,TRBJ1-2,CASSQGVDGYTF,TGTGCCAGCAGCCAGGGGGTGGATGGCTACACCTTC
TRBV6-6,-,medium-sized,TRBJ1-2,CACGVLTTNYGYTF,TGTGCCTGTGGGGTTCTGACTACTAACTATGGCTACACCTTC
TRBV7-9,-,-,TRBJ2-7,CASKRTGLANEQYF,TGTGCCAGCAAACGAACAGGGTTGGCTAACGAGCAGTACTTC
TRBV10-2,TRBD1,-,TRBJ2-7,CASSGDRGYEQYF,TGCGCCAGCAGTGGGGACAGGGGTTACGAGCAGTACTTC
TRBV7-9,-,-,TRBJ1-1,CASSHLPETEAFF,TGTGCCAGCAGCCATTTACCTGAGACTGAAGCTTTCTTT
TRBV7-2,-,-,TRBJ1-2,CASSSALGVYGYTF,TGTGCCAGCAGCTCAGCCCTGGGGGTCTATGGCTACACCTTC
TRBV5-6,-,-,TRBJ2-7,CASTDTYEQYF,TGTGCCAGCACCGATACCTACGAGCAGTACTTC
TRBV5-6,TRBD2,-,TRBJ2-5,CATRGGASRETQYF,TGTGCCACCCGGGGAGGGGCCTCCAGAGAGACCCAGTACTTC
TRBV27,TRBD1,few,TRBJ1-1,CASSPIGGAGGGGTEAFF,TGTGCCAGCAGTCCTATCGGTGGGGCAGGGGGCGGGGGCACTGAAGCTTTCTTT
TRBV7-9,TRBD2,-,TRBJ2-3,CASKTGGSTDTQYF,TGTGCCAGCAAGACGGGGGGGAGCACAGATACGCAGTATTTT
TRBV11-2,TRBD1,once,TRBJ2-5,CASSSTGVETQYF,TGTGCCAGCAGTTCGACAGGGGTCGAGACCCAGTACTTC
TRBV5-4,TRBD2,-,TRBJ2-1,CASSSAGGLNEQFF,TGTGCCAGCAGCTCGGCGGGGGGGCTAAATGAGCAGTTCTTC
TRBV30,TRBD2,-,TRBJ2-3,CAEGASGGADTQYF,TGTGCCGAGGGGGCTAGCGGGGGAGCAGATACGCAGTATTTT
TRBV2,TRBD1,-,TRBJ2-7,CASRRGSGQLISYEQYF,TGTGCCAGCAGAAGGGGATCGGGACAGCTAATCTCCTACGAGCAGTACTTC
TRBV28,-,-,TRBJ2-5,CASSLYGTQYQETQYF,TGTGCCAGCAGTTTATACGGGACACAGTACCAAGAGACCCAGTACTTC
TRBV4-1,-,-,TRBJ1-3,CASSQLLGIGHTIYF,TGCGCCAGCAGCCAACTTCTGGGGATAGGGCACACCATATATTTT
TRBV9,TRBD2,-,TRBJ2-2,CASSGTSGGYTGELFF,TGTGCCAGCAGCGGGACTAGCGGGGGCTACACCGGGGAGCTGTTTTTT
TRBV6-6,-,-,TRBJ2-1,CASLRVSYNEQFF,TGTGCCAGCCTCAGGGTATCCTACAATGAGCAGTTCTTC
TRBV11-3,-,-,TRBJ2-2,CASSEEGGANTGELFF,TGTGCCAGCAGTGAGGAGGGGGGGGCGAACACCGGGGAGCTGTTTTTT
TRBV19,-,-,TRBJ1-1,CASSIDRGTEAFF,TGTGCCAGTAGTATAGACAGGGGAACTGAAGCTTTCTTT
TRBV5-4,TRBD2,-,TRBJ2-3,CASSLGLAGEFADTQYF,TGTGCCAGCAGCCTGGGACTAGCGGGAGAGTTCGCAGATACGCAGTATTTT
TRBV29-1,-,-,TRBJ2-7,CSVQRDQAPSEQYF,TGCAGCGTTCAGAGAGACCAGGCTCCCAGCGAGCAGTACTTC
TRBV27,TRBD1,-,TRBJ1-1,CASTQLPGRQGTEAFF,TGTGCCAGCACTCAACTTCCGGGAAGACAGGGAACTGAAGCTTTCTTT
TRBV6-5,TRBD1,once,TRBJ1-1,CASSYPGQGVAEAFF,TGTGCCAGCAGTTACCCCGGACAGGGGGTAGCTGAAGCTTTCTTT
TRBV7-9,-,-,TRBJ2-1,CASSLESLADNEQFF,TGTGCCAGCAGCTTGGAAAGCCTAGCAGACAATGAGCAGTTCTTC
TRBV7-3,-,once,TRBJ1-1,CASSAAGGNTEAFF,TGTGCCAGCAGCGCAGCCGGGGGAAACACTGAAGCTTTCTTT
TRBV6-5,-,-,TRBJ1-5,CASRDTGLPNQPQHF,TGTGCCAGCAGGGATACAGGACTCCCCAATCAGCCCCAGCATTTT
TRBV6-5,-,-,TRBJ1-2,CASSYSEGGNYGYTF,TGTGCTAGCAGTTACTCGGAGGGAGGTAACTATGGCTACACCTTC
TRBV5-1,-,-,TRBJ2-5,CASSPGQQETQYF,TGCGCCAGCAGCCCTGGACAGCAAGAGACCCAGTACTTC
TRBV27,-,-,TRBJ1-1,CASSLSIWTEAFF,TGTGCCAGCAGTTTATCTATTTGGACTGAAGCTTTCTTT
TRBV19,-,-,TRBJ2-7,CASSTYKGSGEQYF,TGTGCCAGTAGTACGTACAAGGGATCAGGAGAGCAGTACTTC
TRBV6-5,TRBD2,once,TRBJ2-2,CASSYLGGAGELFF,TGTGCCAGCAGTTACCTCGGGGGGGCCGGGGAGCTGTTTTTT
TRBV5-4,TRBD2,once,TRBJ2-3,CASSFSGGLIDTQYF,TGTGCCAGCAGCTTTAGCGGGGGGCTCATAGATACGCAGTATTTT
TRBV27,-,-,TRBJ1-1,CASSLSRGNTEAFF,TGTGCCAGCAGTTTATCGCGGGGGAACACTGAAGCTTTCTTT
TRBV28,-,once,TRBJ2-7,CASSQPPTGQSYEQYF,TGTGCCAGCAGCCAACCTCCTACAGGACAGTCCTACGAGCAGTACTTC
TRBV2,TRBD1,-,TRBJ1-1,CASFGSRGTGAEAFF,TGTGCCAGCTTCGGCTCCCGCGGGACAGGGGCTGAAGCTTTCTTT
TRBV9,-,-,TRBJ2-2,CASSVYTGELFF,TGTGCCAGCAGCGTTTACACCGGGGAGCTGTTTTTT
TRBV6-6,-,-,TRBJ1-1,CASSYTDKNTEAFF,TGTGCCAGCAGTTACACCGACAAGAACACTGAAGCTTTCTTT
TRBV27,-,-,TRBJ2-2,CASSLGVGNTGELFF,TGTGCCAGCAGTTTAGGCGTAGGAAACACCGGGGAGCTGTTTTTT
TRBV19,TRBD2,-,TRBJ2-7,CASSISGRPSYEQYF,TGTGCCAGTAGTATATCCGGGAGGCCATCCTACGAGCAGTACTTC